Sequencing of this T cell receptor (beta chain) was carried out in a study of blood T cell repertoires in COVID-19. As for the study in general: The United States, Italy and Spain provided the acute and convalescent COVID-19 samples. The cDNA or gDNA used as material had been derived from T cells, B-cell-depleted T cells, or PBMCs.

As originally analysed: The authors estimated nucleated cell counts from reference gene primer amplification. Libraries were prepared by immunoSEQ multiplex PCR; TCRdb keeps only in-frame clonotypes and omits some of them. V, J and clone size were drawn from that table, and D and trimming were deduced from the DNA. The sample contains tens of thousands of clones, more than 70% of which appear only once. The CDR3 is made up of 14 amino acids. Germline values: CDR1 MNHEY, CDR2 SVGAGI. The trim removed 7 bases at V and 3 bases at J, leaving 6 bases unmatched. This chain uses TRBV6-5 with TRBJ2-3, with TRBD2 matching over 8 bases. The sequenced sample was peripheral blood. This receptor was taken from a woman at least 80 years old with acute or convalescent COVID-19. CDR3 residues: CASTESGGTDTQYF. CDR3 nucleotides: TGTGCCAGCACCGAAAGCGGGGGAACAGATACGCAGTATTTT.